These 10 T cell receptor beta chains were all obtained from the same sample, sequenced in a study of identifying expanded T cells in peripheral blood. Repertoires were generated with immunoSEQ multiplex PCR, while TCRdb's copy carries only in-frame clones and drops some. The profile shows about 130,000 clones, 65% to 90% of them singletons. Sequenced input: blood. These receptors were obtained from a person aged 18-70 years in good health.

J is TRBJ2-7 and V is TRBV10-3, with 7 bases that match TRBD1. The CDR3 extends over 15 amino acids. CDR1 and CDR2 from the germline V gene are ENHRY and SYGVKD. V lost 2 bases to trimming and J lost 5 bases; unmatched junction nucleotides: 9. The CDR3 spells CAISEAKGQLDEQYF. CDR3 nucleotides: TGTGCCATCAGTGAGGCGAAGGGACAGTTGGACGAGCAGTACTTC.

J is TRBJ1-2 and V is TRBV5-4, with a weak D call TRBD1 (6 bases). The germline CDR1 and CDR2 sequences are SGHNT and YYREEE (reference sequence). Trimming stripped 1 base from V and 8 bases from J, with 21 bases between. The CDR3 consists of 16 residues. CDR3 sequence reads: CASSLRLGGGSQGYTF. The DNA of the CDR3 is TGTGCCAGCAGCTTGAGGTTGGGGGGCGGGTCACAGGGCTACACCTTC.

This chain joins TRBV29-1 and TRBJ1-2; 11 bases match TRBD1. CDR3 length: 13 residues. Germline V gene sequence: CDR1 SQVTM, CDR2 ANQGSEA. Trimming took 6 bases from V and 6 from J; bases not matched to a gene: 6. In nucleotides, the CDR3 is TGCAGCGTGAGGGGACAGGGGGAAAATGGCTACACCTTC. Its protein product is CSVRGQGENGYTF. The full variable domain, in which reference TRBV29-1 and TRBJ1-2 provide the parts outside the CDR3, is SAVISQKPSRDICQRGTSLTIQCQVDSQVTMMFWYRQQPGQSLTLIATANQGSEATYESGFVIDKFPISRPNLTFSTLTVSNMSPEDSSIYLCSVRGQGENGYTFGSGTRLTVV.

The rearrangement joins TRBV28 to TRBJ2-5; possibly TRBD1 or TRBD2 for D (5 bases each). Trimming removed 6 bases from V and 9 bases from J, with 20 bases in between. This CDR3 is built from 14 residues. Germline CDR1 is MDHEN and CDR2 is SYDVKM. DNA for the CDR3: TGTGCCAGCAGCCCTTCTGGACAAAAGGAGGCCCAGTACTTC. It translates to CASSPSGQKEAQYF. The full variable domain, its missing parts supplied by reference TRBV28 and TRBJ2-5, is DVKVTQSSRYLVKRTGEKVFLECVQDMDHENMFWYRQDPGLGLRLIYFSYDVKMKEKGDIPEGYSVSREKKERFSLILESASTNQTSMYLCASSPSGQKEAQYFGPGTRLLVL.

The chain uses TRBV5-5 and TRBJ2-7; 7 bases match TRBD1. V dropped 4 bases and J dropped 7; count of bases not matched to a gene: 8. The CDR3 extends over 13 amino acids. Per the germline V gene, CDR1 is SGHKS and CDR2 is YYEKEE (reference sequence). CDR3 nucleotides: TGTGCCAGCAGCCAAGACAGGGATCGGGAGCAGTACTTC. This gives the protein CASSQDRDREQYF. Looking up the rest from reference TRBV5-5 and TRBJ2-7 gives the full variable domain: DAGVTQSPTHLIKTRGQQVTLRCSPISGHKSVSWYQQVLGQGPQFIFQYYEKEERGRGNFPDRFSARQFPNYSSELNVNALLLGDSALYLCASSQDRDREQYFGPGTRLTVT.

The rearrangement uses TRBV7-6 and TRBJ2-5, with no clear D. V shed 6 bases and J shed 5 bases, with 10 bases lying between them. The CDR3 has 12 amino acids. Germline CDR1 SGHVS, CDR2 FNYEAQ. CDR3: CASSPEAETQYF. CDR3 bases: TGTGCCAGCAGTCCCGAGGCGGAGACCCAGTACTTC.

This clone appeared a single time. The V and J genes are TRBV7-6 and TRBJ2-1, with TRBD1 identical over 8 bases. V was clipped by 6 bases and J by 2 bases; unmatched bases: 6. This CDR3 is 15 amino acids long. Germline V lookup: CDR1 SGHVS, CDR2 FNYEAQ. Here the CDR3 DNA reads TGTGCCAGCAGTCCCGACAGGGGAGCCTACAATGAGCAGTTCTTC. Its translation is CASSPDRGAYNEQFF.

The chain links TRBV15 to TRBJ2-2; D ambiguous. Germline V gives CDR1 LNHNV, CDR2 YYDKDF (reference sequence). The CDR3 loop spans 15 amino acids. V was clipped by 0 bases and J by 8 bases, with 13 bases between them. The chain's CDR3 is CATSRDRVIAGELFF. CDR3 sequence (DNA): TGTGCCACCAGCAGAGATAGAGTTATAGCAGGGGAGCTGTTTTTT.

J is TRBJ1-5 and V is TRBV30; D is uncertain. Looked up from germline, CDR1 is GTSNPN and CDR2 is SVGIG (reference sequence). The CDR3 totals 12 residues. V dropped 1 base and J dropped 6 bases, with 7 bases sitting between them. In DNA, the CDR3 is TGTGCCTGGAGTGAAGTAGGTCAGCCCCAGCATTTT. Its protein is CAWSEVGQPQHF.

The chain employs TRBV5-1 and TRBJ2-5, with TRBD1 matching 9 bases. The CDR3 contains 13 residues. Losses at the gene ends were 5 bases for V and 2 bases for J; bases not matched to a gene: 1. Germline CDR1 and CDR2: SGHRS and YFSETQ. CDR3 protein: CASRTGGQETQYF. The DNA of the CDR3 is TGCGCCAGCAGGACAGGGGGGCAAGAGACCCAGTACTTC.